This T cell receptor beta chain appears in the sequencing data of a study of T cells after yellow fever vaccination. Study results and caveats: Reappearance after the booster was observed for most primary-vaccination clones (96% CD4, about 90% CD8). Clonotype sharing between CD4 and CD8 compartments was small.

This clonotype was seen a handful of times. Antigen unknown. The CDR3 spans 15 residues. Trimming took 6 bases from V and 0 from J, leaving 15 bases between them. Germline CDR1 is SGHAT and CDR2 is FQNNGV. Researchers made TCR cDNA using 5'RACE template switching, and this step added a universal primer site and UMIs. TCRdb passed the 5' RACE reads through MiXCR, listing each CDR3 protein once. The data hold under 550,000 distinct CDR3 sequences, with 21% observed a single time. This specimen consisted of PBMCs, obtained approximately 22 days after the first yellow fever vaccination. This TCR came from a man younger than 35 who received the YFV17D yellow fever vaccine. This rearrangement joins TRBV11-2 to TRBJ2-7; no clear D gene. This CDR3 is CASSIRQGLSYEQYF. CDR3 bases: TGTGCCAGCAGTATTCGACAAGGGCTCTCCTACGAGCAGTACTTC.